The 5 T cell receptor beta chains presented below share a single source sample, sequenced in a study of T-cell reconstitution after alpha-beta-depleted transplantation in children. Preparation of the TCRbeta library used unique molecular identifiers. TCRdb redid the calling of the PCR reads with MiXCR, one entry per CDR3 protein. The profile shows 100,000 to 150,000 distinct CDR3 sequences, 20% to 25% of them singletons. The sequencing here drew on PBMCs, mostly from graft donor cells, taken 180 days after TCRalphabeta/CD19-depleted stem cell transplant. All receptors derive from a male patient between 2 and 15 years old who had a stem cell transplant for chronic granulomatous disease, so the T cells may come from the graft donor.

The chain combines TRBV12-3 or TRBV12-4 with TRBJ2-1, with TRBD2 matching 14 bases. The V segment lost 4 bases and the J segment 9 bases; nucleotides outside the gene matches: 8. This CDR3 has 16 residues. CDR3 DNA sequence: TGTGCCAGCAGTTCATCTGGACTAGCGGGAGGAGGTGAGCAGTTCTTC. It codes for CASSSSGLAGGGEQFF.

This clonotype was seen many times. V is TRBV6-5 and J is TRBJ2-5; 7 bases map to TRBD2. Germline values: CDR1 MNHEY, CDR2 SVGAGI. This CDR3 has 17 amino acids. With 0 bases clipped from V and 2 bases from J, the junction kept 9 bases outside the gene matches. CDR3 DNA: TGTGCCAGCAGTTACTCGAGCTGGCTAGCGGAGCAAGAGACCCAGTACTTC. Protein product: CASSYSSWLAEQETQYF.

The table lists this clonotype with many counts. This sequence joins TRBV10-3 and TRBJ2-1; D tentatively reads TRBD1 or TRBD2 (6 bases each). V lost 10 bases and J 6 bases, leaving 16 bases between the germline ends. Germline loops: CDR1 ENHRY, CDR2 SYGVKD. The CDR3 contains 13 residues. The CDR3 DNA sequence: TGTGCCAGCCAGGGGACTGAGTCCAATGAGCAGTTCTTC. This gives the protein CASQGTESNEQFF.

The J gene is TRBJ1-1, the V gene TRBV20-1; possible D gene TRBD1, 5 bases. The CDR3 length is 13 residues. The germline CDR1 and CDR2 sequences are DFQATT and SNEGSKA (reference sequence). Trimming stripped 2 bases from V and 4 bases from J, with 11 bases between. This chain's CDR3 is CSARSWGSTEAFF. The CDR3 DNA reads TGCAGTGCTAGATCTTGGGGCTCCACTGAAGCTTTCTTT.

There are many counts of this clonotype. The chain joins TRBV20-1 to TRBJ2-2; 9 bases map to TRBD1. Germline CDR1 reads DFQATT; CDR2 reads SNEGSKA (reference sequence). The V and J ends lost 5 bases and 2 bases, in that order; junction bases with no gene match: 3. The length of the CDR3 is 14 residues. CDR3 in amino acids: CSAPDRGNTGELFF. CDR3 nucleotides: TGCAGTGCTCCGGACAGGGGCAACACCGGGGAGCTGTTTTTT.